This T cell receptor (beta chain) was identified during a study of blood T cell repertoires in COVID-19. Overall study: PBMCs, B-cell-depleted T cells, or T cells provided the cDNA or gDNA that made up the material.

Methods used by the authors: Reference gene primers were amplified, and this amplification served to estimate nucleated cell counts. Some clones are missing from TCRdb's copy, which holds only in-frame ones; the method was immunoSEQ multiplex PCR. V and J calls plus clone size are reproduced from that table; the DNA served to infer D and trimming. The data contain 250,000 to 350,000 clones, around nine tenths of them seen just once; the ten biggest clones take up around 10%. CDR1 is MDHEN, CDR2 SYDVKM, per germline. V was pared by 6 bases and J by 4 bases, with 13 bases of the junction left unmatched. The CDR3 is made up of 16 amino acids.

This TCR came from a woman in her twenties or thirties with COVID-19, enrolled during active disease. Sequencing was performed on peripheral blood. The rearrangement joins TRBV28 to TRBJ1-2; TRBD1 aligns across 8 bases. The CDR3 here is CASRPPDGQGFYGYTF. In DNA form, the CDR3 reads TGTGCCAGCAGACCTCCCGACGGACAGGGCTTCTATGGCTACACCTTC.